This T cell receptor beta chain originates from a study of T cell repertoires in aging, cancer and after chemotherapy. Study summary: Pre- and post-chemotherapy samples were paired from glioblastoma patients treated with temozolomide-based therapy. Points from the study as a whole: Age-matched healthy donors had significantly more diverse, less clonal blood TCR repertoires than untreated cancer patients. Median generation probability rose over the chemotherapy interval in each cancer cohort, suggesting rebound thymic output. These repertoire data do not allow conclusions about immunological memory after chemotherapy.

TCR beta rearrangements were amplified from peripheral blood genomic DNA. This clonotype is medium-sized within its sample. What it binds is not known. This CDR3 has 12 amino acids. Germline loops: CDR1 MNHNY, CDR2 SVGAGI (reference sequence). Trimming took 5 bases from V and 4 from J, leaving 6 bases between them. Multiplex touch-down PCR with TRB-A/B primers amplified rearranged V-D-J TRB sequences. Each CDR3 protein gets one entry after TCRdb re-called the multiplex PCR reads with MiXCR. The repertoire consists of some 2,600 distinct CDR3 sequences, with around 25% occurring once and the leading ten covering just over 5.5%.

The TCR comes from a human donor with a solid tumor. V is TRBV6-6 and J is TRBJ1-5, with D hard to call. Sample: blood. CDR3 bases: TGTGCCAGCAGTCGGGTTAATCAGCCCCAGCATTTT. Translated, it gives CASSRVNQPQHF.